What follows is one TCR beta chain and its context. Primers: 60 Vbeta forward and 13 Jbeta reverse. Method: immunoSEQ multiplex PCR; TCRdb's copy keeps in-frame clones and lacks some. The sample has over 150,000 clones; around 80% are singletons. The data were obtained in a study of cytomegalovirus exposure and HLA in healthy donors. The CDR3 sequence is 15 residues long. CDR1 and CDR2 (germline): SGHAT, FQNNGV. Trimming took 1 base from V and 8 from J; bases not matched to a gene: 6. Input material: PBMCs. The sequence derives from a woman aged 55-75 years in good health and CMV-seropositive. The V gene is TRBV11-2, the J gene TRBJ2-1; 9 nucleotides align to TRBD2. CDR3 sequence: CASSLGSGLAYEQFF. The CDR3 bases are TGTGCCAGCAGCTTAGGTTCAGGACTAGCGTATGAGCAGTTCTTC. Full variable domain (missing parts from reference TRBV11-2 and TRBJ2-1): EAGVAQSPRYKIIEKRQSVAFWCNPISGHATLYWYQQILGQGPKLLIQFQNNGVVDDSQLPKDRFSAERLKGVDSTLKIQPAKLEDSAVYLCASSLGSGLAYEQFFGPGTRLTVL.